This TCR beta chain was retrieved from a study of human T cells and chemical hapten exposure. Trimming removed 3 bases at V and 2 bases at J, with 7 bases between. Germline V gene sequence: CDR1 WNHNN, CDR2 SYGVQD (reference sequence). The CDR3 runs 14 residues. Sample time point: patch test 2, 6 weeks after DPC sensitization. Treatment: therapeutic diphenylcyclopropenone sensitization with weekly scalp DPC. Using its own MiXCR run on the RACE reads, TCRdb lists one record per CDR3 protein. The data hold 69,000 or so distinct CDR3 sequences, with about 9.4% observed a single time. The rearrangement joins TRBV10-1 to TRBJ2-2; D uncertain. This specimen was whole blood, taken in connection with sensitization to the hapten diphenylcyclopropenone (DPC). The receptor was derived from a woman aged 50 to 60 with alopecia areata. Some clones in this sample may be carry-over from other donors' samples. The CDR3 spells CASSDPSNTGELFF. The CDR3 DNA is TGCGCCAGCAGTGACCCTAGTAACACCGGGGAGCTGTTTTTT.